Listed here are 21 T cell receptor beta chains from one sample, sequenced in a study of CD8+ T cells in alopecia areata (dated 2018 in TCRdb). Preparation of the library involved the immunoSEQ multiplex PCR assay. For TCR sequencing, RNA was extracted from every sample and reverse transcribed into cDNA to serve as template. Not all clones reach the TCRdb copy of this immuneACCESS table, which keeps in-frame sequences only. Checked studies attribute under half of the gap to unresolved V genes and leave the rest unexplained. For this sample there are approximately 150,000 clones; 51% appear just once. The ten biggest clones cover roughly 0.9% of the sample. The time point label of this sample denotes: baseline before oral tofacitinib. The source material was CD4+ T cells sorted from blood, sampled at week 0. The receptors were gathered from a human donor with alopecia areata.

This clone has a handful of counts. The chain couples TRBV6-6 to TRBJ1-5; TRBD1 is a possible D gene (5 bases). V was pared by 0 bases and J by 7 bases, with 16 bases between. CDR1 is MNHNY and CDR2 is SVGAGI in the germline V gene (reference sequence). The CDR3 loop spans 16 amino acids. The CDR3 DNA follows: TGTGCCAGCAGTTACTCGACTGGGACCGGTAGCCAGCCCCAGCATTTT. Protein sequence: CASSYSTGTGSQPQHF.

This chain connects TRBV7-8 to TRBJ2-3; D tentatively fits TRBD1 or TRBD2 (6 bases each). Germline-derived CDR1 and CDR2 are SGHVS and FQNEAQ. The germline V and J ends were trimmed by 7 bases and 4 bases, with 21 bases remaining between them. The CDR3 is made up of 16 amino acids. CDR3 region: CASISPARGLSDTQYF. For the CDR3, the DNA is TGTGCCAGCATCTCCCCGGCCCGGGGGCTCTCAGATACGCAGTATTTT.

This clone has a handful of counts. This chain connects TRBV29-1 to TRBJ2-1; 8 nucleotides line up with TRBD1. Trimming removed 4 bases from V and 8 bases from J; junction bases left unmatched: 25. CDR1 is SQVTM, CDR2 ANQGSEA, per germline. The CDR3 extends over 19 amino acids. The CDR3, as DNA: TGCAGCGTTGCCCTCTTTCTTCAGGGGGCAGGTCCATCGGGCGATGAGCAGTTCTTC. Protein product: CSVALFLQGAGPSGDEQFF.

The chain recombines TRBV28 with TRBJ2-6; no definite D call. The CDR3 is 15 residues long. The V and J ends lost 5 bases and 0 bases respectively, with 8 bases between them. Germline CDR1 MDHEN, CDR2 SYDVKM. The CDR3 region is CASSPEFSGANVLTF. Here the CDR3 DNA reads TGTGCCAGCAGTCCAGAGTTCTCTGGGGCCAACGTCCTGACTTTC.

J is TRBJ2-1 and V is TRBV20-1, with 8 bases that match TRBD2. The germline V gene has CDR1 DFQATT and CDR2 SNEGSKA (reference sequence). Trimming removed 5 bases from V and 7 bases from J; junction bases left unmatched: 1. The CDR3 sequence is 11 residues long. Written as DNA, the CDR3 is TGCAGTGCTGGGACTAGGAATGAGCAGTTCTTC. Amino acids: CSAGTRNEQFF.

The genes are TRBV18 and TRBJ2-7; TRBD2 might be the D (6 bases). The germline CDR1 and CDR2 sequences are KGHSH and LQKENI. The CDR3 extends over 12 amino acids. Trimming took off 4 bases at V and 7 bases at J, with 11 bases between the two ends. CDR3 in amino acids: CASSQLGGEQYF. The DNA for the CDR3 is TGTGCCAGCTCACAATTAGGAGGGGAGCAGTACTTC.

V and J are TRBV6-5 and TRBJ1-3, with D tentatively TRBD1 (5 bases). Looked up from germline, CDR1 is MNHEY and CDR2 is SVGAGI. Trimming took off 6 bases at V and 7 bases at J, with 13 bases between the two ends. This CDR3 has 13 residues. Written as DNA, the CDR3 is TGTGCCAGCAGGACCGGGACCGACAACACCATATATTTT. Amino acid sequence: CASRTGTDNTIYF.

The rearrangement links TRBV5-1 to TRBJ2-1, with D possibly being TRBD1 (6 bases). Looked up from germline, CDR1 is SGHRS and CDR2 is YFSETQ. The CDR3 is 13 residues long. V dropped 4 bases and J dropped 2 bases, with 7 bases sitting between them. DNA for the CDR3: TGCGCCAGCAGCCGGGACACCTACAATGAGCAGTTCTTC. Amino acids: CASSRDTYNEQFF. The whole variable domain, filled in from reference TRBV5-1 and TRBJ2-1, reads KAGVTQTPRYLIKTRGQQVTLSCSPISGHRSVSWYQQTPGQGLQFLFEYFSETQRNKGNFPGRFSGRQFSNSRSEMNVSTLELGDSALYLCASSRDTYNEQFFGPGTRLTVL.

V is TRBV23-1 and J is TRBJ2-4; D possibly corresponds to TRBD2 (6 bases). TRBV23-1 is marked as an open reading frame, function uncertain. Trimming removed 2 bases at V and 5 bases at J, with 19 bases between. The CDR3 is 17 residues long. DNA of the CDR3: TGCGCCAGCAGTCAACTCATGGGCAGGGAGGCCGAAAACATTCAGTACTTC. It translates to CASSQLMGREAENIQYF.

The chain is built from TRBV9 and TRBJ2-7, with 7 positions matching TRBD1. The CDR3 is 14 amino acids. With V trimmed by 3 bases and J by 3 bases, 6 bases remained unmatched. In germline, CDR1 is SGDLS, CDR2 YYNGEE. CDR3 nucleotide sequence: TGTGCCAGCAGCGGGGACGACAGGGTCTACGAGCAGTACTTC. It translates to CASSGDDRVYEQYF.

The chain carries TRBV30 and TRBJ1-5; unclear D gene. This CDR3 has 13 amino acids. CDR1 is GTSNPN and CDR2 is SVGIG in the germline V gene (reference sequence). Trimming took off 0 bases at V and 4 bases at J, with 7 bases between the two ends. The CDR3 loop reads CAWSVLQNQPQHF. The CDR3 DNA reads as TGTGCCTGGAGTGTCCTTCAGAATCAGCCCCAGCATTTT. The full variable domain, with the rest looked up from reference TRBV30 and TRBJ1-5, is SQTIHQWPATLVQPVGSPLSLECTVEGTSNPNLYWYRQAAGRGLQLLFYSVGIGQISSEVPQNLSASRPQDRQFILSSKKLLLSDSGFYLCAWSVLQNQPQHFGDGTRLSIL.

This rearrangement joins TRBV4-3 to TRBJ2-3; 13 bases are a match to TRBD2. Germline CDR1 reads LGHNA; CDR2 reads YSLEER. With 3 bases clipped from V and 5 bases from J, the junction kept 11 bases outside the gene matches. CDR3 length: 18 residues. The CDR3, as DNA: TGCGCCAGCAGCCAGGTACTAGCGGGAGGGCCTAATAAAGATACGCAGTATTTT. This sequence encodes CASSQVLAGGPNKDTQYF.

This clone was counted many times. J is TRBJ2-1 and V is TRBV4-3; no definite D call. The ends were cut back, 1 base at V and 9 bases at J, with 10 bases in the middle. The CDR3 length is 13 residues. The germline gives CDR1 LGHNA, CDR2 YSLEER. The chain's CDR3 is CASSQVGLGEQFF. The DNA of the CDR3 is TGCGCCAGCAGCCAAGTTGGGTTGGGTGAGCAGTTCTTC.

The CDR3 coding sequence is TGCAGCGTTCTTACTAGCGGGTCCTCCTACGAGCAGTACTTC. It is translated as CSVLTSGSSYEQYF. The chain links TRBV29-1 to TRBJ2-7; TRBD2 agrees at 9 bases. Germline-derived CDR1 and CDR2 are SQVTM and ANQGSEA. The CDR3 spans 14 residues. The ends lost 5 bases at V and 0 bases at J; junction bases unmatched: 5.

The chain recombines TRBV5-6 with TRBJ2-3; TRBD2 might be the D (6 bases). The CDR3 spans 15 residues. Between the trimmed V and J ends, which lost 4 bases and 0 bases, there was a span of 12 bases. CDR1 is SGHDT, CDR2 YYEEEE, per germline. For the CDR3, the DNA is TGTGCCAGCAGCGGGGGGATGATTAGCACAGATACGCAGTATTTT. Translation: CASSGGMISTDTQYF.

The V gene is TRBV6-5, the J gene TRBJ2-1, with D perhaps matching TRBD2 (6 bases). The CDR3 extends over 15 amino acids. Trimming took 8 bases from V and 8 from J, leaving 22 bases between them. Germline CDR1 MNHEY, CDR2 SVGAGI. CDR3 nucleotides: TGTGCCAGCGGACGAACGGCGGGACTCCACCATGAGCAGTTCTTC. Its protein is CASGRTAGLHHEQFF.

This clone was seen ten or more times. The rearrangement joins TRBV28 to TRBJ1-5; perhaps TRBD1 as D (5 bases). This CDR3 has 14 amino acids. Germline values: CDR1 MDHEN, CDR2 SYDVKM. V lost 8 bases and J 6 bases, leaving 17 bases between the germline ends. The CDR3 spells CASEVKGSIQPQHF. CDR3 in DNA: TGTGCCAGCGAGGTGAAGGGGTCAATTCAGCCCCAGCATTTT.

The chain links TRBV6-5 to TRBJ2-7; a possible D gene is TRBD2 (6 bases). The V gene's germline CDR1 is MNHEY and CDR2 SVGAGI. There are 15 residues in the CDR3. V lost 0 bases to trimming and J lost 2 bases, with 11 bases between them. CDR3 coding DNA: TGTGCCAGCAGTTACTCACTTGGCGGGACCTACGAGCAGTACTTC. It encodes CASSYSLGGTYEQYF.

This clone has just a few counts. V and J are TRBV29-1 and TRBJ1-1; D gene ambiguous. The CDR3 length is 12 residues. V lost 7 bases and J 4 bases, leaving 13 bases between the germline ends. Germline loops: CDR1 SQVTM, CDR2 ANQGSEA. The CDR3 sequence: CSGRISSTEAFF. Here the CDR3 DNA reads TGCAGCGGACGGATCTCGAGCACTGAAGCTTTCTTT.

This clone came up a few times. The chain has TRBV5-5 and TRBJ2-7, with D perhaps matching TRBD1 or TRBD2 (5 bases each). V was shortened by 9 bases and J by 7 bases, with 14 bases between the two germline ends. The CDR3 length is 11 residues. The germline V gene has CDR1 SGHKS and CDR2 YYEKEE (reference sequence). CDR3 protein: CATGSGLEQYF. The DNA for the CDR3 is TGTGCCACCGGGTCGGGGCTGGAGCAGTACTTC.

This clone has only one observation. The CDR3 sequence is CASSDTQETQYF. The CDR3 nucleotides read TGTGCCAGCTCTGACACCCAAGAGACCCAGTACTTC. The V call is TRBV7-7, the J call TRBJ2-5; D remains unclear. Germline values: CDR1 SSHAT, CDR2 FNYEAQ (reference sequence). The CDR3 totals 12 residues. V shed 8 bases and J shed 1 base, with 8 bases lying between them.